The next 17 T cell receptor beta chains were all read from a single sample in a study of T cell responses to AZD1222 COVID-19 vaccine. Produced via immunoSEQ multiplex PCR; TCRdb's table is partial and in-frame only. The sample holds 170,000 or so clones; roughly nine tenths are singletons and the top ten take around 2.9%. Sequencing was performed on peripheral blood, taken on day 0 of AZD1222 vaccination. The receptors derive from an adult in good health.

The V call is TRBV6-5, the J call TRBJ1-1; D remains ambiguous. CDR3 size: 13 residues. V lost 0 bases, J lost 2 bases, and 4 bases lay in between. Per the germline V gene, CDR1 is MNHEY and CDR2 is SVGAGI. CDR3 protein: CASSYSANTEAFF. Here the CDR3 DNA reads TGTGCCAGCAGTTACTCAGCCAACACTGAAGCTTTCTTT.

The chain has TRBV9 and TRBJ2-7, with 9 bases that match TRBD1. V dropped 3 bases and J dropped 6; count of bases not matched to a gene: 4. The CDR3 has 13 residues. Germline CDR1 and CDR2: SGDLS and YYNGEE. For the CDR3, the DNA is TGTGCCAGCAGCGAGGGGACAGGGTCCGAGCAGTACTTC. It encodes CASSEGTGSEQYF.

The chain couples TRBV29-1 to TRBJ1-2, with D possibly being TRBD1 (5 bases). The V end was cut by 6 bases, the J end by 4 bases, with 9 bases between. The germline V gene has CDR1 SQVTM and CDR2 ANQGSEA. The CDR3 length is 11 residues. The CDR3 bases are TGCAGCGTCGGAGGGGCCTATGGCTACACCTTC. Amino acids: CSVGGAYGYTF. Full variable domain (remainder filled in from reference TRBV29-1 and TRBJ1-2): SAVISQKPSRDICQRGTSLTIQCQVDSQVTMMFWYRQQPGQSLTLIATANQGSEATYESGFVIDKFPISRPNLTFSTLTVSNMSPEDSSIYLCSVGGAYGYTFGSGTRLTVV.

This rearrangement joins TRBV19 to TRBJ2-2; D unclear. V dropped 4 bases and J dropped 1 base, with 7 bases sitting between them. This CDR3 has 14 residues. The germline V gene has CDR1 LNHDA and CDR2 SQIVND (reference sequence). CDR3 DNA sequence: TGTGCCAGTAGTAGTGGGGTGAACACCGGGGAGCTGTTTTTT. This encodes CASSSGVNTGELFF.

The rearrangement uses TRBV27 and TRBJ2-1; perhaps D is TRBD1 or TRBD2 (5 bases each). The CDR3 contains 15 residues. CDR1 is MNHEY, CDR2 SMNVEV, per germline (reference sequence). With 7 bases removed from V and 5 bases from J, the gap between germline ends came to 18 bases. CDR3 in amino acids: CASNPGWGKDNEQFF. Written as DNA, the CDR3 is TGTGCCAGCAACCCCGGGTGGGGGAAGGACAATGAGCAGTTCTTC.

The V call is TRBV9, the J call TRBJ2-7, with TRBD2 identical over 8 bases. V was clipped by 1 base and J by 4 bases; unmatched bases: 1. The CDR3 runs 13 residues. Germline loops: CDR1 SGDLS, CDR2 YYNGEE. CDR3 sequence: CASSVSGGYEQYF. The CDR3 nucleotides are TGTGCCAGCAGCGTAAGCGGGGGTTACGAGCAGTACTTC.

This chain uses TRBV6-1 with TRBJ2-7; the D gene is possibly TRBD1 (5 bases). The CDR3 has 13 amino acids. Germline V gene lookup returns CDR1 MNHNS and CDR2 SASEGT. The germline V and J ends were trimmed by 0 bases and 7 bases, with 10 bases remaining between them. Here the CDR3 reads CASSEARRGEQYF. CDR3 bases: TGTGCCAGCAGTGAAGCACGTAGGGGAGAGCAGTACTTC.

V gene TRBV5-1 combines with J gene TRBJ2-5; 13 nucleotides line up with TRBD2. Germline CDR1 reads SGHRS; CDR2 reads YFSETQ. This CDR3 region has 16 residues. Germline trimming cut 4 bases from V and 2 bases from J; bases unmatched to any gene: 5. The CDR3 bases are TGCGCCAGCAGCCCGAGGACTAGCGGGGGTCAAGAGACCCAGTACTTC. This codes for CASSPRTSGGQETQYF.

The chain combines TRBV18 with TRBJ1-1; D is possibly TRBD1 (6 bases). The CDR3 loop spans 15 amino acids. V lost 0 bases, J lost 4 bases, and 12 bases lay in between. Germline values: CDR1 KGHSH, CDR2 LQKENI. Written as DNA, the CDR3 is TGTGCCAGCTCACCACCGAACAGGGAGGGCACTGAAGCTTTCTTT. Translated: CASSPPNREGTEAFF.

This clone was counted once. This chain uses TRBV5-1 with TRBJ1-5; no clear D gene. This CDR3 contains 14 residues. Trimming removed 3 bases at V and 4 bases at J, with 11 bases between. The V gene's germline CDR1 is SGHRS and CDR2 YFSETQ. The CDR3 here is CASSSDGENQPQHF. The DNA for the CDR3 is TGCGCCAGCAGCTCGGACGGAGAGAATCAGCCCCAGCATTTT. Combining the CDR3 with reference TRBV5-1 and TRBJ1-5 gives the whole variable domain KAGVTQTPRYLIKTRGQQVTLSCSPISGHRSVSWYQQTPGQGLQFLFEYFSETQRNKGNFPGRFSGRQFSNSRSEMNVSTLELGDSALYLCASSSDGENQPQHFGDGTRLSIL.

This clone was counted between two and nine times. The sample has other DNA sequences that encode this CDR3 too. V gene TRBV11-2 combines with J gene TRBJ2-5; 7 nucleotides agree with TRBD1. The CDR3 is 13 residues long. Germline CDR1 and CDR2: SGHAT and FQNNGV. The trim removed 5 bases at V and 3 bases at J, leaving 3 bases unmatched. The CDR3 loop reads CASSRDRKETQYF. DNA for the CDR3: TGTGCCAGCAGCAGGGACAGAAAAGAGACCCAGTACTTC.

The chain couples TRBV14 to TRBJ1-1; a weak D match, TRBD1 (5 bases). Per germline, CDR1 SGHDN and CDR2 FVKESK. Between the trimmed V and J ends, which lost 0 bases and 3 bases, there was a span of 11 bases. The CDR3 sequence is 15 residues long. The CDR3 DNA follows: TGTGCCAGCAGCCAAGATAACGGGGGAGACACTGAAGCTTTCTTT. Protein product: CASSQDNGGDTEAFF.

The chain combines TRBV6-5 with TRBJ2-4, with TRBD1 identical over 8 bases. The germline V gene has CDR1 MNHEY and CDR2 SVGAGI. V shed 10 bases, J shed 8 bases, and the junction held 13 bases outside the gene matches. The CDR3 sequence is 14 residues long. The CDR3 spells CATNGQGGSYIQYF. The CDR3 nucleotides read TGTGCCACCAACGGACAGGGTGGATCATACATTCAGTACTTC.

V usage is TRBV6-4 and J usage is TRBJ1-1, with D perhaps TRBD1 (5 bases). Germline V gives CDR1 MRHNA, CDR2 SNTAGT. The CDR3 has 13 residues. V lost 6 bases and J lost 6, with 14 bases in between. The CDR3 here is CASRPAAGSEAFF. The CDR3, as DNA: TGTGCCAGCAGACCCGCCGCAGGGTCTGAAGCTTTCTTT.

The chain couples TRBV11-3 to TRBJ2-7, with D perhaps TRBD1 or TRBD2 (5 bases each). Between the trimmed V and J ends, which lost 1 base and 4 bases, there was a span of 8 bases. From germline, CDR1 is SGHNT and CDR2 YENEEA. The CDR3 length is 13 residues. This CDR3 reads CASSLGDGYEQYF. In DNA form, the CDR3 reads TGTGCCAGCAGCTTAGGGGACGGATACGAGCAGTACTTC.

This chain joins TRBV5-1 and TRBJ2-7, with no clear D. The germline gives CDR1 SGHRS, CDR2 YFSETQ. The length of the CDR3 is 15 residues. The V and J ends lost 4 bases and 3 bases respectively, with 17 bases between them. The CDR3 loop reads CASSPRIDISYEQYF. The CDR3 DNA is TGCGCCAGCAGCCCACGTATAGACATAAGCTACGAGCAGTACTTC.

J is TRBJ2-2 and V is TRBV2; the D is unclear. V shed 4 bases and J shed 3 bases, with 3 bases lying between them. The germline V gene encodes CDR1 SNHLY and CDR2 FYNNEI. CDR3 length: 12 amino acids. The CDR3 spells CASSADTGELFF. Here the CDR3 DNA reads TGTGCCAGCAGTGCTGACACCGGGGAGCTGTTTTTT.